One sample yielded the 6 T cell receptor beta chains listed below, sequenced in a study of cytomegalovirus exposure and HLA in healthy donors. 60 Vbeta and 13 Jbeta primers were used in PCR. The data were produced by immunoSEQ multiplex PCR, yet TCRdb's version contains in-frame clones alone and is incomplete. The table lists some 110,000 clones, less than 85% of them singletons. What was sequenced was PBMCs. The receptors derive from a man in his sixties in good health and CMV-seronegative.

CDR3 region: CASSRLAQETQYF. CDR3 sequence (DNA): TGTGCCAGCAGCCGACTAGCTCAAGAGACCCAGTACTTC. The chain combines TRBV7-7 with TRBJ2-5; TRBD2 aligns across 7 bases. Unmatched junction bases numbered 2, after V lost 5 bases and J lost 2 bases. The germline V gene encodes CDR1 SSHAT and CDR2 FNYEAQ (reference sequence). This CDR3 is built from 13 residues.

This sequence joins TRBV9 and TRBJ1-3; 7 nucleotides align to TRBD1. Germline CDR1 and CDR2: SGDLS and YYNGEE. V lost 3 bases and J lost 3; bases outside the gene matches: 3. CDR3 size: 14 residues. The CDR3 sequence is CASSAQGVGNTIYF. The CDR3 nucleotides read TGTGCCAGCAGCGCCCAGGGGGTTGGAAACACCATATATTTT.

This chain links TRBV30 with TRBJ1-3; TRBD1 matches at 7 bases. J was trimmed by 1 base and V by 0 bases; bases with no gene match: 12. CDR3 length: 18 amino acids. The germline gives CDR1 GTSNPN, CDR2 SVGIG (reference sequence). The CDR3, as DNA: TGTGCCTGGAGTGTATGGGACAGCCGGAAGAGGTCTGGAAACACCATATATTTT. Its translation: CAWSVWDSRKRSGNTIYF.

The CDR3 region has the DNA TGTGCCAGCAGTCTGACAGGGGCGGCAACTAATGAAAAACTGTTTTTT. This codes for CASSLTGAATNEKLFF. The V gene is TRBV28, the J gene TRBJ1-4; 8 bases map to TRBD1. The CDR3 consists of 16 residues. V was clipped by 5 bases and J by 0 bases; unmatched bases: 5. Germline loops: CDR1 MDHEN, CDR2 SYDVKM.

The rearrangement links TRBV6-5 to TRBJ1-4, with D perhaps TRBD1 (6 bases). Looked up from germline, CDR1 is MNHEY and CDR2 is SVGAGI. Trimming took off 6 bases at V and 2 bases at J, with 13 bases between the two ends. This CDR3 is 15 amino acids long. The CDR3 loop reads CASREQGLTNEKLFF. In DNA form, the CDR3 reads TGTGCCAGCAGGGAACAGGGCTTGACTAATGAAAAACTGTTTTTT.

The V and J genes are TRBV7-9 and TRBJ2-1, with D possibly matching TRBD2 (7 bases). V lost 5 bases to trimming and J lost 9 bases, with 17 bases between them. CDR1 is SEHNR, CDR2 FQNEAQ, per germline (reference sequence). The CDR3 has 14 amino acids. CDR3 DNA: TGTGCCAGCAGCGCATTCGGGGGGCGGAGTGAGCAGTTCTTC. Its protein is CASSAFGGRSEQFF.